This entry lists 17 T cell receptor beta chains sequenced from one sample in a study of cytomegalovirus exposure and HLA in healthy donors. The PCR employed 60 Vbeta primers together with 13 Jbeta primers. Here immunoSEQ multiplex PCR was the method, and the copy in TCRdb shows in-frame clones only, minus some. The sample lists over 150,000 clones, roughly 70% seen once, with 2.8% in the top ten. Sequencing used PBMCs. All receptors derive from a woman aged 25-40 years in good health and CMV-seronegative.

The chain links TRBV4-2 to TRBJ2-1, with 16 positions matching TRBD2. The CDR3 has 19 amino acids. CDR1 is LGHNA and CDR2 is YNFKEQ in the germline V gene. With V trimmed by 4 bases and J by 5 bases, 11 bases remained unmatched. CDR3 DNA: TGTGCCAGCAGCCGCCGAAAGGGACTAGCGGGGGGGCCTCACAATGAGCAGTTCTTC. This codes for CASSRRKGLAGGPHNEQFF.

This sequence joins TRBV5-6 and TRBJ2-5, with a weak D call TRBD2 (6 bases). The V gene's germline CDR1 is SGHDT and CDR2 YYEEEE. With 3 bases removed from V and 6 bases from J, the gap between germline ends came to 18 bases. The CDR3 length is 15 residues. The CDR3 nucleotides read TGTGCCAGCAGCTCCGTGGGGGGTCCCACCCAGACCCAGTACTTC. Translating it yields CASSSVGGPTQTQYF.

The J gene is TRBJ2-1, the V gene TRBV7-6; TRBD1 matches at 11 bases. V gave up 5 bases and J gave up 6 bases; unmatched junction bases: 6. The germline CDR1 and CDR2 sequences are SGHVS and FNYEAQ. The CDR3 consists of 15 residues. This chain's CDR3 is CASSGRGTGGNEQFF. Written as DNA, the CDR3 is TGTGCCAGCAGCGGACGCGGGACAGGGGGCAATGAGCAGTTCTTC. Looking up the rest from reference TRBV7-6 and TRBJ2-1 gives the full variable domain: GAGVSQSPRYKVTKRGQDVALRCDPISGHVSLYWYRQALGQGPEFLTYFNYEAQQDKSGLPNDRFSAERPEGSISTLTIQRTEQRDSAMYRCASSGRGTGGNEQFFGPGTRLTVL.

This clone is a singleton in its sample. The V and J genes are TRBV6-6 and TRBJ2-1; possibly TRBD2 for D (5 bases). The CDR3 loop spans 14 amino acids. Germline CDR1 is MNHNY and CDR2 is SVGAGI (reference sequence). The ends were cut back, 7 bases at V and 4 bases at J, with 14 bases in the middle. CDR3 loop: CASTKTNWYNEQFF. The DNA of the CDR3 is TGTGCCAGCACTAAGACTAATTGGTACAATGAGCAGTTCTTC.

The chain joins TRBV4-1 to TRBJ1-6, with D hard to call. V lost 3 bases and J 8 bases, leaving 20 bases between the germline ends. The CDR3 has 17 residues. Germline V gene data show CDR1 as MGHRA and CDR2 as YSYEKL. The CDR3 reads CASSQPTADSSHSPLHF. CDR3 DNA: TGCGCCAGCAGCCAGCCAACGGCCGACTCGTCCCATTCACCCCTCCACTTT.

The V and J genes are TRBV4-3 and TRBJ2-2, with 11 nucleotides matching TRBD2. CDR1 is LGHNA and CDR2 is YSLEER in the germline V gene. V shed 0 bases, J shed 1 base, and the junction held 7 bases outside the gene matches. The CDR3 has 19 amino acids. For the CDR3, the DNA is TGCGCCAGCAGCCAAGAAACGTCCGGACTAGCGGGGAACACCGGGGAGCTGTTTTTT. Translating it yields CASSQETSGLAGNTGELFF.

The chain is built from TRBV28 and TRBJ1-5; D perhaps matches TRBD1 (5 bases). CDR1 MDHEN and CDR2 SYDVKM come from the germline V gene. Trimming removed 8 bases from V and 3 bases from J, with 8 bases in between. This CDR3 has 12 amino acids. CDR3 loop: CASQGTNQPQHF. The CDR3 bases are TGTGCCAGCCAGGGAACCAATCAGCCCCAGCATTTT.

The CDR3: CAWSVLGQGDQPQHF. The CDR3 coding sequence is TGTGCCTGGAGTGTACTCGGACAGGGTGATCAGCCCCAGCATTTT. The V and J genes are TRBV30 and TRBJ1-5, with 8 bases fitting TRBD1. J gave up 5 bases and V 0 bases, and 6 bases lay outside the gene matches. This CDR3 comprises 15 residues. Germline-derived CDR1 and CDR2 are GTSNPN and SVGIG (reference sequence).

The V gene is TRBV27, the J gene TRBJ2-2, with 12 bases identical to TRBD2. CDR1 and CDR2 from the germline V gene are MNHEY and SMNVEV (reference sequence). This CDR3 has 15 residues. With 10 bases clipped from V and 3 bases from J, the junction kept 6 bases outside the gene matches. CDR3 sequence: CATTRLAGDTGELFF. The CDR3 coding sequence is TGTGCCACCACACGACTAGCGGGGGACACCGGGGAGCTGTTTTTT.

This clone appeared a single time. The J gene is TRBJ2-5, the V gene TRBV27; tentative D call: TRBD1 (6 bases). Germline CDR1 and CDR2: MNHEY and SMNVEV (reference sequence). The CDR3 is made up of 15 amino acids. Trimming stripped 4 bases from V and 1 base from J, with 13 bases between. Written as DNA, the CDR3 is TGTGCCAGCAGTTACTTTCAGGGGACCCAAGAGACCCAGTACTTC. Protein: CASSYFQGTQETQYF.

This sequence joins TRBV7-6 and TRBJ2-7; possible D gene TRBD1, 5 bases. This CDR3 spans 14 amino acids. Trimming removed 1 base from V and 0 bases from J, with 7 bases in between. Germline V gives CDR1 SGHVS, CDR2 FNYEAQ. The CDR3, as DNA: TGTGCCAGCAGCTTAGGTGGGGCCTCCTACGAGCAGTACTTC. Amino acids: CASSLGGASYEQYF.

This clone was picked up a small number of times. CDR3 bases: TGCAGCGGCGGGACTCTCAGCACAGATACGCAGTATTTT. Translation: CSGGTLSTDTQYF. The chain has TRBV29-1 and TRBJ2-3, with D perhaps matching TRBD2 (6 bases). V gave up 7 bases and J gave up 0 bases, with 11 bases separating them. The germline V gene has CDR1 SQVTM and CDR2 ANQGSEA. CDR3 length: 13 amino acids.

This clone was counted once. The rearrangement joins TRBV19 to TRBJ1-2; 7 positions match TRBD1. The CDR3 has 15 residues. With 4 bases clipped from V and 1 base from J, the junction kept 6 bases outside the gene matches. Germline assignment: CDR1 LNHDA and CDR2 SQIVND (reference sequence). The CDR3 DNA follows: TGTGCCAGTAGTAGGTACAGGGGAGGTAACTATGGCTACACCTTC. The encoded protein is CASSRYRGGNYGYTF.

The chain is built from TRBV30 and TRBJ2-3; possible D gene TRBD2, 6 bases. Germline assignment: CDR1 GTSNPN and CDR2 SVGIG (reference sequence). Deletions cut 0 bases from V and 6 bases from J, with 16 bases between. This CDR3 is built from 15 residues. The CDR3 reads CAWSVGTGVSDTQYF. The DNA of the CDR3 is TGTGCCTGGAGTGTAGGAACGGGAGTCTCTGATACGCAGTATTTT.

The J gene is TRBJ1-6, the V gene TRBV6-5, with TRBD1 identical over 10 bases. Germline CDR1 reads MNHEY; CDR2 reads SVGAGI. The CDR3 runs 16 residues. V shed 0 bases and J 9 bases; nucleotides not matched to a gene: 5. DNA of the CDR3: TGTGCCAGCAGTTACTCTATCGGACAGGGGGGTTCACCCCTCCACTTT. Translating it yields CASSYSIGQGGSPLHF.

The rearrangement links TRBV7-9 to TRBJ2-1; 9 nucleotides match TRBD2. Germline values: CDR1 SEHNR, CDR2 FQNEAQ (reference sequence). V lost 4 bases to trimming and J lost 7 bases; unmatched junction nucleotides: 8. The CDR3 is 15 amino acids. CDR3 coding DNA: TGTGCCAGCAGCTCGACTAGCGGAAGAGGTAATGAGCAGTTCTTC. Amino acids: CASSSTSGRGNEQFF.

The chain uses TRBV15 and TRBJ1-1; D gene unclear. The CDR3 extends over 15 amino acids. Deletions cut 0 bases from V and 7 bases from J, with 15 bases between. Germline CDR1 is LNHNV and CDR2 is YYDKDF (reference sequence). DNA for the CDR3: TGTGCCACCAGCAGAGATTTAGGCAACAGTTATGAAGCTTTCTTT. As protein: CATSRDLGNSYEAFF.